These T cell receptor beta chains were read from a single sample in a study of cytomegalovirus exposure and HLA in healthy donors. TCRdb's table, derived via immunoSEQ multiplex PCR, lists solely in-frame clones and lacks some. The sample carries 70,000 to 100,000 clones, around 80% recorded once. The sequencing input was PBMCs. The receptor source for this set is a man aged 50 to 59 in good health and CMV-seropositive. Both conserved end residues are part of each CDR3. D genes are given only for firm matches.

TRBD1 TRBJ1-5 TRBV2 TGTGCCAGCAGTCCTGACAGGGTCAACAATCAGCCCCAGCATTTT CASSPDRVNNQPQHF
TRBD2 TRBJ2-7 TRBV4-3 TGCGCCAGCAGCCAAGAGCCCCGACGGAGTAGCGGGAGGTACGAGCAGTACTTC CASSQEPRRSSGRYEQYF
NA TRBJ2-2 TRBV27 TGTGCCAGCAGTCGAGCCGGGGAGCTGTTTTTT CASSRAGELFF
TRBD2 TRBJ2-7 TRBV5-4 TGTGCCAGCAGCCCCCCCCTAGCGGGAGCCGGGGAGCAGTACTTC CASSPPLAGAGEQYF
TRBD1 TRBJ2-1 TRBV13 TGTGCCAGCACCACCATCCGGGACAGGGTTATCCATGAGCAGTTCTTC CASTTIRDRVIHEQFF
TRBD1 TRBJ2-7 TRBV11-2 TGTGCCAGCAAGACAGGGGGGCTCTACGAGCAGTACTTC CASKTGGLYEQYF
NA TRBJ1-3 TRBV7-9 TGTGCCGGGGGACTGAGCTCTGGAAACACCATATATTTT CAGGLSSGNTIYF
TRBD1 TRBJ2-7 TRBV6-5 TGTGCCAGCAGATGGGACAGGGACTCCTACGAGCAGTACTTC CASRWDRDSYEQYF
TRBD1 TRBJ1-4 TRBV4-1 TGCGCCAGCAGCCAAGGAGGGGGCCATAACCCTGCAACTAATGAAAAACTGTTTTTT CASSQGGGHNPATNEKLFF
NA TRBJ2-5 TRBV10-3 TGTGCCATCAGGCAGGGGACCAATGAGAGAGAGACCCAGTACTTC CAIRQGTNERETQYF